Shown below are 18 T cell receptor beta chains from a single sample sequenced in a study of cytomegalovirus exposure and HLA in healthy donors. Amplification used 60 Vbeta primers and 13 Jbeta primers. Sequencing was performed with immunoSEQ multiplex PCR; in TCRdb, only in-frame clones are kept and a portion is missing. The sample includes about 170,000 clones, about 81% of them seen just once. Sequencing was done on a sample of PBMCs. These receptors originate from a girl aged 5-17 years in good health and CMV-seropositive.

This chain connects TRBV6-5 to TRBJ1-1; TRBD1 matches 7 bases. J lost 5 bases, V lost 8 bases, and 8 bases had no gene match. The germline V gene encodes CDR1 MNHEY and CDR2 SVGAGI. The CDR3 covers 13 residues. The CDR3 loop is CASRQGEGTEAFF. In DNA, the CDR3 is TGTGCCAGCCGACAGGGAGAGGGGACTGAAGCTTTCTTT.

This clone was observed a single time. This chain uses TRBV7-3 with TRBJ2-4, with 7 bases identical to TRBD1. This CDR3 has 14 residues. Germline V gene sequence: CDR1 SGHTA, CDR2 FQGTGA. The ends lost 5 bases at V and 3 bases at J; junction bases unmatched: 4. The CDR3 is CASSPTGVKNIQYF. In DNA form, the CDR3 reads TGTGCCAGCAGCCCAACAGGGGTCAAAAACATTCAGTACTTC.

This clone is a singleton in its sample. The gene calls are TRBV23-1 and TRBJ2-2, with D possibly being TRBD2 (6 bases). TRBV23-1 is recorded as an ORF, its role being uncertain. The CDR3 length is 18 residues. V was shortened by 0 bases and J by 0 bases, with 14 bases between the two germline ends. CDR3 protein: CASSQSPLGGPNTGELFF. The CDR3 coding sequence is TGCGCCAGCAGTCAATCACCCCTAGGAGGGCCGAACACCGGGGAGCTGTTTTTT.

The J gene is TRBJ2-7, the V gene TRBV28; a possible D gene is TRBD2 (6 bases). This CDR3 comprises 16 residues. Germline V gene sequence: CDR1 MDHEN, CDR2 SYDVKM. The V gene lost 6 bases and the J gene lost 5 bases, with 23 bases spanning the gap. Here the CDR3 DNA reads TGTGCCAGCAGCCCCACGGCCGGCAGGGACTTTGACGAGCAGTACTTC. Translation: CASSPTAGRDFDEQYF.

The rearrangement uses TRBV5-1 and TRBJ2-3; possibly TRBD2 for D (5 bases). The CDR3 contains 15 residues. Trimming shortened V by 0 bases and J by 4 bases, and 12 bases separated the two germline ends. Germline V gene sequence: CDR1 SGHRS, CDR2 YFSETQ. Here the CDR3 DNA reads TGCGCCAGCAGCTTGGCCGGGGAACGAGCAGATACGCAGTATTTT. Translation: CASSLAGERADTQYF.

The chain links TRBV7-9 to TRBJ1-1; perhaps TRBD1 as D (6 bases). The CDR3 has 16 amino acids. Trimming shortened V by 5 bases and J by 2 bases, and 18 bases separated the two germline ends. The germline V gene encodes CDR1 SEHNR and CDR2 FQNEAQ (reference sequence). Written as DNA, the CDR3 is TGTGCCAGCAGCCCCCTAGAGGGGGTCGGCAACACTGAAGCTTTCTTT. It yields the protein CASSPLEGVGNTEAFF.

The chain joins TRBV4-1 to TRBJ2-2, with 11 bases fitting TRBD2. The germline V gene encodes CDR1 MGHRA and CDR2 YSYEKL. CDR3 size: 18 residues. Trimming cost V 4 bases and J 0 bases; bases outside gene matches: 7. The CDR3 reads CASSLTSGREANTGELFF. Written as DNA, the CDR3 is TGCGCCAGCAGCCTAACTAGCGGGAGAGAAGCGAACACCGGGGAGCTGTTTTTT.

The chain combines TRBV6-6 with TRBJ1-4; maybe TRBD1 (5 bases). This CDR3 comprises 16 residues. Per germline, CDR1 MNHNY and CDR2 SVGAGI (reference sequence). Deletions cut 4 bases from V and 0 bases from J, with 12 bases between. The CDR3 loop is CASSSPGGSTNEKLFF. CDR3 nucleotides: TGTGCCAGCAGTTCCCCGGGGGGGTCAACTAATGAAAAACTGTTTTTT.

This clone was found a few times. The gene calls are TRBV4-3 and TRBJ2-3; possible D gene TRBD1, 5 bases. Germline CDR1 reads LGHNA; CDR2 reads YSLEER. Deletions cut 0 bases from V and 8 bases from J, with 18 bases between. The CDR3 covers 16 residues. The CDR3 coding sequence is TGCGCCAGCAGCCAAGATAGGCAGGGAATTTATGCTACGCAGTATTTT. It is translated as CASSQDRQGIYATQYF.

The V call is TRBV5-6, the J call TRBJ1-1; 8 bases are shared with TRBD1. This CDR3 is built from 15 residues. The germline CDR1 and CDR2 sequences are SGHDT and YYEEEE. With 4 bases clipped from V and 0 bases from J, the junction kept 5 bases outside the gene matches. The DNA of the CDR3 is TGTGCCAGCAGCCCGAGGACAGGGTTGAACACTGAAGCTTTCTTT. Translated: CASSPRTGLNTEAFF.

The chain joins TRBV2 to TRBJ1-2; the match to TRBD1 covers 10 bases. The CDR3 is made up of 15 amino acids. The V segment lost 4 bases and the J segment 4 bases; nucleotides outside the gene matches: 6. The germline V gene has CDR1 SNHLY and CDR2 FYNNEI. The CDR3 loop is CASSGQGTGAYGYTF. The CDR3, as DNA: TGTGCCAGCAGTGGCCAGGGGACAGGGGCCTATGGCTACACCTTC.

The chain joins TRBV5-1 to TRBJ2-5; 8 nucleotides line up with TRBD2. The CDR3 contains 14 residues. Trimming cost V 0 bases and J 11 bases; bases outside gene matches: 9. The germline V gene encodes CDR1 SGHRS and CDR2 YFSETQ. In DNA form, the CDR3 reads TGCGCCAGCAGCTTGGCATCAAGCGGGGGTGCGCAGTACTTC. Protein: CASSLASSGGAQYF.

The chain uses TRBV29-1 and TRBJ2-1; 10 bases align to TRBD2. The CDR3 has 13 residues. The V and J ends lost 4 bases and 7 bases, in that order; junction bases with no gene match: 4. Germline CDR1 SQVTM, CDR2 ANQGSEA. The CDR3 loop is CSVGVLAGNEQFF. CDR3 nucleotides: TGCAGCGTTGGCGTACTAGCGGGAAATGAGCAGTTCTTC.

This chain joins TRBV28 and TRBJ2-5; D perhaps matches TRBD2 (5 bases). Germline V CDR1 and CDR2: MDHEN, SYDVKM. Trimming shortened V by 5 bases and J by 8 bases, and 18 bases separated the two germline ends. The CDR3 consists of 14 residues. The CDR3 nucleotides read TGTGCCAGCAGTCCCGTGGTGGGAGAGCTCACCCAGTACTTC. Its translation is CASSPVVGELTQYF.

The J gene is TRBJ1-3, the V gene TRBV29-1; no firm D call. With 5 bases removed from V and 4 bases from J, the gap between germline ends came to 21 bases. In germline, CDR1 is SQVTM, CDR2 ANQGSEA. The CDR3 has 16 residues. The DNA of the CDR3 is TGCAGCGTTCTGATGGGCGACCGCCACGTGGGAAACACCATATATTTT. Translated: CSVLMGDRHVGNTIYF.

The gene calls are TRBV7-9 and TRBJ2-7; 12 nucleotides align to TRBD2. The CDR3 sequence is 17 residues long. Germline assignment: CDR1 SEHNR and CDR2 FQNEAQ (reference sequence). The V segment lost 2 bases and the J segment 2 bases; nucleotides outside the gene matches: 7. The CDR3 DNA follows: TGTGCCAGCAGCTTATTCCTAGCGGGGGGGCTAACCTACGAGCAGTACTTC. It encodes CASSLFLAGGLTYEQYF.

The count of this clone is one. The genes are TRBV6-5 and TRBJ2-7; possibly TRBD1 for D (6 bases). Germline V gene data show CDR1 as MNHEY and CDR2 as SVGAGI. V lost 6 bases and J 1 base, leaving 10 bases between the germline ends. CDR3 length: 13 amino acids. The CDR3 spells CASRHRVSYEQYF. The CDR3 DNA reads TGTGCCAGCAGGCACAGGGTTTCCTACGAGCAGTACTTC.

The CDR3 DNA reads as TGTGCCAGCAGTATAATAATAGCGACAGATACGCAGTATTTT. Translated, it gives CASSIIIATDTQYF. The chain is built from TRBV27 and TRBJ2-3; tentative D call: TRBD2 (5 bases). There are 14 residues in the CDR3. V was shortened by 5 bases and J by 3 bases, with 12 bases between the two germline ends. CDR1 is MNHEY, CDR2 SMNVEV, per germline (reference sequence).